Below, 27 T cell receptor beta chains from the same sample are listed, as sequenced in a study of response to subunit inactivated influenza vaccine. TCRdb ran MiXCR on the RT-PCR reads and lists one entry per CDR3 protein. The repertoire holds approximately 230,000 distinct CDR3 sequences, with more than 10% as singletons. This sample comprised non-naive T cells sorted from PBMCs, obtained 14 to 15 days before vaccination. The source of these receptors is a man aged 45-65 years who received an inactivated influenza vaccine.

This clonotype was seen more than once but under ten times. The V gene is TRBV12-3 or TRBV12-4, the J gene TRBJ2-6; possible D gene TRBD1, 5 bases. Trimming took 7 bases from V and 0 from J, leaving 19 bases between them. This CDR3 has 18 residues. The CDR3 reads CASTTYGRGTSGANVLTF. The CDR3 nucleotides are TGTGCCAGCACCACGTACGGTAGGGGAACCTCTGGGGCCAACGTCCTGACTTTC.

The sample holds a few counts of this clonotype. This chain links TRBV10-2 with TRBJ2-7; 9 nucleotides match TRBD2. V was clipped by 4 bases and J by 5 bases; unmatched bases: 9. The CDR3 consists of 15 residues. CDR1 is WSHSY, CDR2 SAAADI, per germline. This chain's CDR3 is CASSGNSGSFNEQYF. In DNA form, the CDR3 reads TGCGCCAGCAGTGGTAATAGCGGGAGTTTTAACGAGCAGTACTTC.

The gene calls are TRBV4-2 and TRBJ2-1; D call uncertain. Between the trimmed V and J ends, which lost 0 bases and 7 bases, there was a span of 13 bases. From germline, CDR1 is LGHNA and CDR2 YNFKEQ. The CDR3 has 15 amino acids. In DNA form, the CDR3 reads TGTGCCAGCAGCCAAGATCAAGAGTCCCTAAATGAGCAGTTCTTC. Amino acids: CASSQDQESLNEQFF.

V and J are TRBV10-3 and TRBJ2-2, with 8 bases that match TRBD2. There are 17 residues in the CDR3. Germline trimming cut 5 bases from V and 5 bases from J; bases unmatched to any gene: 13. Per the germline V gene, CDR1 is ENHRY and CDR2 is SYGVKD. CDR3 sequence reads: CAISPLGTREGTGELFF. Here the CDR3 DNA reads TGTGCCATCAGTCCCCTTGGGACACGGGAGGGGACCGGGGAGCTGTTTTTT.

This clonotype showed up just a few times. The rearrangement uses TRBV9 and TRBJ2-1, with 9 bases aligning to TRBD2. The CDR3 runs to 15 residues. Germline assignment: CDR1 SGDLS and CDR2 YYNGEE. J lost 8 bases, V lost 0 bases, and 6 bases had no gene match. DNA for the CDR3: TGTGCCAGCAGCGTAGCTAGCGGGATTTGGGATGAGCAGTTCTTC. Protein: CASSVASGIWDEQFF.

This clonotype was seen more than once but under ten times. The V call is TRBV18, the J call TRBJ1-1; TRBD1 aligns across 7 bases. The trim removed 2 bases at V and 7 bases at J, leaving 10 bases unmatched. There are 15 residues in the CDR3. Germline CDR1 and CDR2: KGHSH and LQKENI. CDR3 amino acids: CASSPERPGQSEAFF. The CDR3 DNA is TGTGCCAGCTCACCAGAACGACCGGGACAGAGTGAAGCTTTCTTT.

In this sample, this clonotype turned up many times. This sequence joins TRBV5-1 and TRBJ2-7; possibly TRBD1 or TRBD2 for D (5 bases each). The germline V gene encodes CDR1 SGHRS and CDR2 YFSETQ. This CDR3 is built from 15 residues. Trimming took 4 bases from V and 3 from J, leaving 17 bases between them. CDR3 bases: TGCGCCAGCAGCGACCGGGACCCGGCCCTCTACGAGCAGTACTTC. Translated: CASSDRDPALYEQYF.

In this sample, this clonotype turned up many times. The chain carries TRBV5-1 and TRBJ2-3; D perhaps matches TRBD2 (5 bases). Germline values: CDR1 SGHRS, CDR2 YFSETQ. This CDR3 contains 13 residues. V lost 7 bases and J 6 bases, leaving 15 bases between the germline ends. CDR3 protein: CASRLGIGDTQYF. CDR3 in DNA: TGCGCCAGCCGGCTCGGGATAGGGGATACGCAGTATTTT.

This clonotype was detected ten times or more. This chain links TRBV9 with TRBJ2-3; 8 bases line up with TRBD1. The CDR3 runs 15 residues. Losses at the gene ends were 0 bases for V and 5 bases for J; bases not matched to a gene: 5. The V gene's germline CDR1 is SGDLS and CDR2 YYNGEE. The CDR3 spells CASSVEPGGKDTQYF. Here the CDR3 DNA reads TGTGCCAGCAGCGTAGAGCCAGGGGGCAAAGATACGCAGTATTTT.

This clonotype has more than one count but fewer than ten. J is TRBJ2-7 and V is TRBV6-5; TRBD2 aligns across 8 bases. The CDR3 is made up of 15 amino acids. CDR1 and CDR2 (germline): MNHEY, SVGAGI. The trim removed 2 bases at V and 0 bases at J, leaving 3 bases unmatched. The CDR3 is CASSYVGGGSYEQYF. The CDR3, as DNA: TGTGCCAGCAGTTACGTCGGGGGGGGCTCCTACGAGCAGTACTTC.

This clonotype was detected a few times. The V gene is TRBV20-1, the J gene TRBJ2-1; 10 nucleotides match TRBD1. The CDR3 runs 14 residues. V shed 3 bases and J 3 bases; nucleotides not matched to a gene: 2. Germline assignment: CDR1 DFQATT and CDR2 SNEGSKA (reference sequence). The CDR3 loop reads CSASRTGGYNEQFF. In DNA, the CDR3 is TGCAGTGCTAGTAGGACAGGGGGCTACAATGAGCAGTTCTTC.

V gene TRBV4-3 combines with J gene TRBJ1-3, with a possible D match to TRBD1 (5 bases). Germline V gives CDR1 LGHNA, CDR2 YSLEER. V shed 2 bases and J shed 0 bases, with 17 bases lying between them. The CDR3 runs 18 residues. The CDR3 DNA follows: TGCGCCAGCAGCCAATCTCACGGGACGGCTACCTCTGGAAACACCATATATTTT. Protein: CASSQSHGTATSGNTIYF.

This clonotype has only a few counts. This chain uses TRBV7-8 with TRBJ2-6; TRBD1 might be the D (6 bases). Trimming shortened V by 5 bases and J by 0 bases, and 14 bases separated the two germline ends. The CDR3 runs 17 residues. Germline-derived CDR1 and CDR2 are SGHVS and FQNEAQ. The CDR3 nucleotides read TGTGCCAGCAGCGCACGGGACATTGGCTCTGGGGCCAACGTCCTGACTTTC. It specifies CASSARDIGSGANVLTF.

This chain links TRBV12-3 or TRBV12-4 with TRBJ2-4; D remains unclear. Trimming stripped 6 bases from V and 8 bases from J, with 20 bases between. CDR3 length equals 15 residues. The CDR3: CASSPGGFGLYIQYF. The CDR3, as DNA: TGTGCCAGCAGCCCCGGTGGTTTCGGGTTGTACATTCAGTACTTC.

This clonotype was picked up many times. This chain uses TRBV20-1 with TRBJ2-1, with TRBD2 matching 8 bases. CDR1 is DFQATT, CDR2 SNEGSKA, per germline (reference sequence). V trimming: 6 bases; J trimming: 6 bases; junction bases outside the gene matches: 13. This CDR3 contains 15 residues. The CDR3 is CSAHEANGRANEQFF. The CDR3 DNA follows: TGCAGTGCCCATGAAGCCAACGGGAGGGCCAATGAGCAGTTCTTC.

This clonotype was detected ten times or more. J is TRBJ2-5 and V is TRBV5-6; tentatively, D is TRBD1 (6 bases). Per the germline V gene, CDR1 is SGHDT and CDR2 is YYEEEE. The CDR3 is made up of 15 amino acids. The germline V and J ends were trimmed by 4 bases and 5 bases, with 18 bases remaining between them. The CDR3 here is CASSRARDMGETQYF. The CDR3 bases are TGTGCCAGCAGCCGCGCCCGGGACATGGGGGAGACCCAGTACTTC.

This rearrangement joins TRBV12-3 or TRBV12-4 to TRBJ1-3; D ambiguous. V lost 3 bases, J lost 0 bases, and 9 bases lay in between. The CDR3 has 15 residues. The CDR3 DNA follows: TGTGCCAGCAGTTTCGGCATTAACTCTGGAAACACCATATATTTT. Protein: CASSFGINSGNTIYF.

This clonotype was detected many times. This chain links TRBV18 with TRBJ2-4, with D possibly TRBD2 on 5 matching bases. CDR1 and CDR2 from the germline V gene are KGHSH and LQKENI. The V end lost 3 bases, the J end lost 1 base, and 19 bases lay between the germline ends. The CDR3 length is 18 residues. CDR3 region: CASSPGSAQDMAKNIQYF. In nucleotides, the CDR3 is TGTGCCAGCTCACCGGGGAGCGCGCAGGATATGGCCAAAAACATTCAGTACTTC.

Worth noting for this clonotype: Being one base from a much bigger clone, this may be a read error. The chain employs TRBV3-1 and TRBJ2-7; unclear D gene. Looked up from germline, CDR1 is LGHDT and CDR2 is YNNKEL (reference sequence). The germline V and J ends were trimmed by 1 base and 4 bases, with 5 bases remaining between them. The CDR3 covers 12 residues. CDR3 bases: TGTGCCAGCAGCCAAGTTAGATACGAGCAGTACTTC. It codes for CASSQVRYEQYF.

This clonotype was counted a single time. J is TRBJ2-1 and V is TRBV7-3, with 11 bases that match TRBD2. Germline loops: CDR1 SGHTA, CDR2 FQGTGA. The CDR3 is made up of 15 amino acids. Unmatched junction bases numbered 5, after V lost 5 bases and J lost 5 bases. The CDR3 here is CASSGLAGSNNEQFF. DNA for the CDR3: TGTGCCAGCAGCGGACTAGCGGGCAGTAACAATGAGCAGTTCTTC.

In this sample, this clonotype turned up a few times. The V call is TRBV28, the J call TRBJ1-2, with a possible D match to TRBD1 (6 bases). CDR1 and CDR2 from the germline V gene are MDHEN and SYDVKM. The CDR3 consists of 13 residues. Between the trimmed V and J ends, which lost 5 bases and 12 bases, there was a span of 19 bases. The CDR3 coding sequence is TGTGCCAGCAGTCCCGGCGGGATGGGGGGCCACACCTTC. This gives the protein CASSPGGMGGHTF.

The chain is built from TRBV4-2 and TRBJ2-2; 9 nucleotides line up with TRBD2. V lost 1 base to trimming and J lost 7 bases; unmatched junction nucleotides: 7. The germline V gene has CDR1 LGHNA and CDR2 YNFKEQ. This CDR3 region has 16 residues. The CDR3, as DNA: TGTGCCAGCAGCCAAGTTGCGGGAGGGCCGGTCGGGGAGCTGTTTTTT. Amino acid sequence: CASSQVAGGPVGELFF.

This clonotype was seen at least ten times. This sequence joins TRBV18 and TRBJ2-3, with D possibly matching TRBD1 (5 bases). Between the trimmed V and J ends, which lost 3 bases and 0 bases, there was a span of 7 bases. Germline V lookup: CDR1 KGHSH, CDR2 LQKENI. There are 14 residues in the CDR3. This chain's CDR3 is CASSPTESTDTQYF. CDR3 DNA sequence: TGTGCCAGCTCACCGACAGAAAGCACAGATACGCAGTATTTT.

A note on this clonotype: Just one base apart from a much larger clone, this may be a read error. The V gene is TRBV15, the J gene TRBJ1-5; possible D gene TRBD1, 5 bases. Germline values: CDR1 LNHNV, CDR2 YYDKDF (reference sequence). The CDR3 is made up of 18 amino acids. V was shortened by 3 bases and J by 1 base, with 19 bases between the two germline ends. This chain's CDR3 is CATSSLQNGGRSNQPQHF. The DNA for the CDR3 is TGTGCCACCAGCAGCCTTCAAAATGGGGGACGGAGCAATCAGCCCCAGCATTTT.

This clonotype was counted many times. The chain has TRBV5-1 and TRBJ2-3; D possibly corresponds to TRBD2 (6 bases). Trimming shortened V by 0 bases and J by 0 bases, and 8 bases separated the two germline ends. The CDR3 runs 15 residues. Per germline, CDR1 SGHRS and CDR2 YFSETQ. The CDR3 is CASSLAEGSTDTQYF. The CDR3 DNA follows: TGCGCCAGCAGCTTGGCGGAGGGCAGCACAGATACGCAGTATTTT.

The chain has TRBV4-3 and TRBJ1-2; D perhaps matches TRBD1 (5 bases). The CDR3 extends over 13 amino acids. Trimming took off 0 bases at V and 8 bases at J, with 10 bases between the two ends. Germline assignment: CDR1 LGHNA and CDR2 YSLEER. In nucleotides, the CDR3 is TGCGCCAGCAGCCAAGACTGGGGCTTGGGCTACACCTTC. Amino acid sequence: CASSQDWGLGYTF.

This sequence joins TRBV5-1 and TRBJ1-1, with TRBD1 matching 8 bases. The ends lost 3 bases at V and 4 bases at J; junction bases unmatched: 8. Looked up from germline, CDR1 is SGHRS and CDR2 is YFSETQ. The CDR3 has 15 residues. The CDR3 sequence: CASSYRTGLGTEAFF. The DNA of the CDR3 is TGCGCCAGCAGCTACCGGACAGGGTTGGGCACTGAAGCTTTCTTT.